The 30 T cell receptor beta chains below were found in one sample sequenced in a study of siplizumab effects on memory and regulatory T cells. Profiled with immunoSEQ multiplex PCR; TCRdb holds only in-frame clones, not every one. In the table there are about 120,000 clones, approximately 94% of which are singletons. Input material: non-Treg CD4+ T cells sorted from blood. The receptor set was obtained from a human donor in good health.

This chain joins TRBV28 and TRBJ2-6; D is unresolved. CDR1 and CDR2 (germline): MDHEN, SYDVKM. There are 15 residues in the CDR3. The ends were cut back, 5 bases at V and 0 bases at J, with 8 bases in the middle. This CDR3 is CASSPPGSGANVLTF. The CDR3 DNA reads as TGTGCCAGCAGTCCCCCGGGCTCTGGGGCCAACGTCCTGACTTTC.

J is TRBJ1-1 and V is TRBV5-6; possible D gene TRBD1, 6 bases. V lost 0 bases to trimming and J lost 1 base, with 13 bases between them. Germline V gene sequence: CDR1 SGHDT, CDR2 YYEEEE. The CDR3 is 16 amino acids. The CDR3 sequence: CASSLATGLQNTEAFF. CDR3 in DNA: TGTGCCAGCAGCTTGGCGACAGGCCTCCAGAACACTGAAGCTTTCTTT.

CDR3 protein: CASSHGTGGTQPQHF. The CDR3 DNA follows: TGTGCCAGCAGCCACGGGACAGGGGGTACTCAGCCCCAGCATTTT. This chain uses TRBV11-2 with TRBJ1-5; TRBD1 agrees at 11 bases. Germline V CDR1 and CDR2: SGHAT, FQNNGV. The CDR3 has 15 amino acids. Trimming removed 5 bases from V and 6 bases from J; junction bases left unmatched: 6.

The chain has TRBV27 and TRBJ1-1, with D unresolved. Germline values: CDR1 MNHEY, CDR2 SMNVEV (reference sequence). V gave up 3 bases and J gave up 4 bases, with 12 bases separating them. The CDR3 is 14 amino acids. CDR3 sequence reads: CASSFSPTITEAFF. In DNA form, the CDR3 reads TGTGCCAGCAGTTTCTCTCCTACGATCACTGAAGCTTTCTTT.

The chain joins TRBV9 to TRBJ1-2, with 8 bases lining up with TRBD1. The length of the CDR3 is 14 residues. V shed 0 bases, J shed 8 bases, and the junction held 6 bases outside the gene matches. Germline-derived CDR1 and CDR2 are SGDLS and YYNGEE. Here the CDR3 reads CASSVERQGLGYTF. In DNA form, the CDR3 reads TGTGCCAGCAGCGTAGAGAGACAGGGGCTCGGCTACACCTTC.

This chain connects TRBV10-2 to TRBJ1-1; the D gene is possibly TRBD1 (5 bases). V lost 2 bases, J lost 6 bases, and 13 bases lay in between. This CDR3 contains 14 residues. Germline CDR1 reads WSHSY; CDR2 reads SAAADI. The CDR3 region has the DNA TGCGCCAGCAGTGAGCAGGGTGGGTTTCCTGAAGCTTTCTTT. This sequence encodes CASSEQGGFPEAFF.

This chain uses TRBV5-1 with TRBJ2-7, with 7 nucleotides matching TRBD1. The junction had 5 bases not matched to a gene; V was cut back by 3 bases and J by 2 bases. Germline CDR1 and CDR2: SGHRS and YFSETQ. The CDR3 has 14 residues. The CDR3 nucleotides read TGCGCCAGCAGCTCAAGGACAGGAACCTACGAGCAGTACTTC. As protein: CASSSRTGTYEQYF.

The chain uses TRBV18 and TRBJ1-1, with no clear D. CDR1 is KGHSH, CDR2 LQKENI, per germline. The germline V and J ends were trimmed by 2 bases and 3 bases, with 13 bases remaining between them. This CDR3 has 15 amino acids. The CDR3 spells CASSPRVLVDTEAFF. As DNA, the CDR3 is TGTGCCAGCTCACCAAGAGTCCTGGTTGACACTGAAGCTTTCTTT.

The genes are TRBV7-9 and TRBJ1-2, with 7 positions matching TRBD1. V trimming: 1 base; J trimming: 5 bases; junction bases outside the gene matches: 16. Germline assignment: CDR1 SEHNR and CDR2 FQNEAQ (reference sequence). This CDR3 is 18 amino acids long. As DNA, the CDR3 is TGTGCCAGCAGCTTAGAGGGCCCAAAGGGGGCGCGTAGGTATGGCTACACCTTC. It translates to CASSLEGPKGARRYGYTF.

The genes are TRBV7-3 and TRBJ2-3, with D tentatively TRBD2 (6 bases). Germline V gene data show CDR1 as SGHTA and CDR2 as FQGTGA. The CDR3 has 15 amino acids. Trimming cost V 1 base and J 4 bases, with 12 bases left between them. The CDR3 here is CASSLRPGGADTQYF. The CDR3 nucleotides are TGTGCCAGCAGCTTAAGACCAGGCGGGGCAGATACGCAGTATTTT. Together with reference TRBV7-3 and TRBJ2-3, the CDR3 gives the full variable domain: GAGVSQTPSNKVTEKGKYVELRCDPISGHTALYWYRQSLGQGPEFLIYFQGTGAADDSGLPNDRFFAVRPEGSVSTLKIQRTERGDSAVYLCASSLRPGGADTQYFGPGTRLTVL.

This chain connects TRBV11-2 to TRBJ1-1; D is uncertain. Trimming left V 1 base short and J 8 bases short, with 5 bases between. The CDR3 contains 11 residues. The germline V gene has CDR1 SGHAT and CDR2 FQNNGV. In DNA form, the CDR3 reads TGTGCCAGCAGCTTAGGTCTGGAAGCTTTCTTT. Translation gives CASSLGLEAFF.

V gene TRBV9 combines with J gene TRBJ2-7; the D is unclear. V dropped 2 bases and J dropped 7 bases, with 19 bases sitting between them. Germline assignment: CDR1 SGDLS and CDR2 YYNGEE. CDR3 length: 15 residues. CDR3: CASSVRPGGSTEQYF. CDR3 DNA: TGTGCCAGCAGCGTTCGACCTGGCGGTAGTACGGAGCAGTACTTC.

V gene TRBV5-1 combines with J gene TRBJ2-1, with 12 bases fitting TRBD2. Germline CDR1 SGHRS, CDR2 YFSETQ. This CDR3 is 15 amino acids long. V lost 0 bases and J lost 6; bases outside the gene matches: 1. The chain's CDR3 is CASSLATSGGNEQFF. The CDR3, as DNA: TGCGCCAGCAGCTTGGCGACTAGCGGGGGCAATGAGCAGTTCTTC.

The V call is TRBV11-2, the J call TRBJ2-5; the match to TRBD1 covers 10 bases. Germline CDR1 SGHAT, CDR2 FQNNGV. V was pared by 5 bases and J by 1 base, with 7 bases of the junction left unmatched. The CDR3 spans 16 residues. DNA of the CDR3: TGTGCCAGCAGCCGACAGGGGGCGCTTGTCCAAGAGACCCAGTACTTC. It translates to CASSRQGALVQETQYF. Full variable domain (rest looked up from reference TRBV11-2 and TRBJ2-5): EAGVAQSPRYKIIEKRQSVAFWCNPISGHATLYWYQQILGQGPKLLIQFQNNGVVDDSQLPKDRFSAERLKGVDSTLKIQPAKLEDSAVYLCASSRQGALVQETQYFGPGTRLLVL.

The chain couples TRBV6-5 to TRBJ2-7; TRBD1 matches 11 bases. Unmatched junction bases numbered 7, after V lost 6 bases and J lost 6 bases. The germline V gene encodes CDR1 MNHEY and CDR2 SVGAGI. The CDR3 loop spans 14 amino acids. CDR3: CASRRGQGAGEQYF. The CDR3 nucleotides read TGTGCCAGCAGAAGAGGACAGGGGGCAGGCGAGCAGTACTTC.

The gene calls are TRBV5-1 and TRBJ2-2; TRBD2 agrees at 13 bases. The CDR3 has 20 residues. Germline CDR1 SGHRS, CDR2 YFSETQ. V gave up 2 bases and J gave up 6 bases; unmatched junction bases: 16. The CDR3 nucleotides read TGCGCCAGCAGCTTACCTACTAGCGGGAGGGCCTTAAAAGAACCCGGGGAGCTGTTTTTT. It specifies CASSLPTSGRALKEPGELFF.

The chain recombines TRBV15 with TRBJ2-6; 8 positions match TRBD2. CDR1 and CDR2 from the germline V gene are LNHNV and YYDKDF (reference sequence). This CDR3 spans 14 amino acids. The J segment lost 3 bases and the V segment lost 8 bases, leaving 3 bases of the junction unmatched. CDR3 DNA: TGTGCCACCCGGGGGGGCGGTGGGGCCAACGTCCTGACTTTC. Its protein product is CATRGGGGANVLTF.

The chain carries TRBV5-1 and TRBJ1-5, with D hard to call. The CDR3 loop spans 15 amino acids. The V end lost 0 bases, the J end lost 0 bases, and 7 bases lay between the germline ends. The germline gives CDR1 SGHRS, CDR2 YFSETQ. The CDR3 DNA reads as TGCGCCAGCAGCTTGGACGTAGGTAGCAATCAGCCCCAGCATTTT. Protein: CASSLDVGSNQPQHF.

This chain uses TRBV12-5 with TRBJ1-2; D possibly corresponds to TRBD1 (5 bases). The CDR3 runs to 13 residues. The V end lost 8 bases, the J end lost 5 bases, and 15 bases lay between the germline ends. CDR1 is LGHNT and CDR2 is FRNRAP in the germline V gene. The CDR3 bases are TGTGCTAGTAGTATCGGGACTGGATATGGCTACACCTTC. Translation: CASSIGTGYGYTF.

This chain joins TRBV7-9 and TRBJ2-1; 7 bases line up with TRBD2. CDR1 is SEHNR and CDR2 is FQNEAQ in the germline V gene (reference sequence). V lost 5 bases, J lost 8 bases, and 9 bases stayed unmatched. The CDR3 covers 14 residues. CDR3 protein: CASSLLAGVDEQFF. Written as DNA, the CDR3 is TGTGCCAGCAGCCTCTTGGCGGGAGTCGATGAGCAGTTCTTC.

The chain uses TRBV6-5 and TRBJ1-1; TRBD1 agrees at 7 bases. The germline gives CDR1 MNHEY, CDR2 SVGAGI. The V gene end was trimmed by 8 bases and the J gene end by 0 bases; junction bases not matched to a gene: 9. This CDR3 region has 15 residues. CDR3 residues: CASHPDRLMNTEAFF. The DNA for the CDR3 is TGTGCCAGCCACCCGGACAGGCTAATGAACACTGAAGCTTTCTTT.

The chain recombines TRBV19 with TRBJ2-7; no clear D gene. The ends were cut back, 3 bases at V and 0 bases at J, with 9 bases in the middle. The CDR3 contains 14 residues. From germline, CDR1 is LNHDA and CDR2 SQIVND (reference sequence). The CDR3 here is CASSIDGFSYEQYF. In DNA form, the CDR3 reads TGTGCCAGTAGTATTGACGGATTCTCCTACGAGCAGTACTTC.

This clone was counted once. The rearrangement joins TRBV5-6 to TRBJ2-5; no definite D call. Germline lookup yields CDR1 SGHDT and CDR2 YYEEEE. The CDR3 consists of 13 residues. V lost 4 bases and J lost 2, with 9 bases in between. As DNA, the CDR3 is TGTGCCAGCAGCCCGGGTTTTCAAGAGACCCAGTACTTC. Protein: CASSPGFQETQYF.

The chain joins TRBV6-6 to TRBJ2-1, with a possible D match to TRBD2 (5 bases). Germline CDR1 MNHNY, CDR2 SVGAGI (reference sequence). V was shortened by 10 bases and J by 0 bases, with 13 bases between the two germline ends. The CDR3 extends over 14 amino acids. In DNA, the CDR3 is TGTGCCACCTCGAGCGGCGGCTCCTACAATGAGCAGTTCTTC. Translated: CATSSGGSYNEQFF.

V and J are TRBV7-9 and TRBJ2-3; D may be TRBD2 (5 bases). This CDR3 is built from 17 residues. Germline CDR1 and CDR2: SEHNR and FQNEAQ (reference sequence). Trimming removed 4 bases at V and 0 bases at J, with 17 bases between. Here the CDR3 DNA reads TGTGCCAGCAGCTGGCCCTTTGGGCGGGTGAGCACAGATACGCAGTATTTT. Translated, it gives CASSWPFGRVSTDTQYF. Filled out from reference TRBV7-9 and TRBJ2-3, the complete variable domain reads DTGVSQNPRHKITKRGQNVTFRCDPISEHNRLYWYRQTLGQGPEFLTYFQNEAQLEKSRLLSDRFSAERPKGSFSTLEIQRTEQGDSAMYLCASSWPFGRVSTDTQYFGPGTRLTVL.

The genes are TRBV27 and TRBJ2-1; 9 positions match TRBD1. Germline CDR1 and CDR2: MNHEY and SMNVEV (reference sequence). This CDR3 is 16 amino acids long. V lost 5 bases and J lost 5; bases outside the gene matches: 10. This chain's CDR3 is CASSLNRGRGDNEQFF. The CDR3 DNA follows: TGTGCCAGCAGTCTAAACAGGGGGCGAGGGGACAATGAGCAGTTCTTC.

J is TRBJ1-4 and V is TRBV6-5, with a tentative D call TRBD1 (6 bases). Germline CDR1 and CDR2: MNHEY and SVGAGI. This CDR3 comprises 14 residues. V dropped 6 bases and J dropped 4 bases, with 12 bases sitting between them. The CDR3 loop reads CASSPTGNNEKLFF. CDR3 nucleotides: TGTGCCAGCAGCCCAACAGGGAATAATGAAAAACTGTTTTTT.

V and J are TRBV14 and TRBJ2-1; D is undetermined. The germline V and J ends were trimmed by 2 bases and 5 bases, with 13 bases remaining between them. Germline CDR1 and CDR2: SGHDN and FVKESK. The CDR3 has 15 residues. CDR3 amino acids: CASSQIAHPNNEQFF. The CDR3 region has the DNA TGTGCCAGCAGCCAAATTGCGCACCCTAACAATGAGCAGTTCTTC.

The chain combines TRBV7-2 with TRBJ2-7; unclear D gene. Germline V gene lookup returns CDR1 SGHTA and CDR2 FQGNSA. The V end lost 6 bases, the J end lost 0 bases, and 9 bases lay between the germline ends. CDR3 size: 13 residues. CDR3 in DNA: TGTGCCAGCAGTCGCCGGAGCTCCTACGAGCAGTACTTC. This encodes CASSRRSSYEQYF.

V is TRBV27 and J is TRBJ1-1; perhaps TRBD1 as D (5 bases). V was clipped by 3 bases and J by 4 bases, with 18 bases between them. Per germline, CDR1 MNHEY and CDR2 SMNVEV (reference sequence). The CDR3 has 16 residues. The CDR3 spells CASSLGQGRFRTEAFF. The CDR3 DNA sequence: TGTGCCAGCAGTTTGGGGCAGGGTCGTTTCCGCACTGAAGCTTTCTTT.